Presented here are 20 T cell receptor beta chains from one specimen sequenced in a study of OX40 agonist ivuxolimab in advanced cancers. Data came from immunoSEQ multiplex PCR; TCRdb stores just in-frame clones and leaves some out. The sample includes fewer than 85,000 clones, 92% of them seen just once. This specimen was CD4+ or CD8+ T cells sorted from blood, taken in a trial of the OX40 agonist ivuxolimab. The receptor source for this set is an adult with an advanced solid tumor such as melanoma, head and neck, liver or kidney cancer.

The chain employs TRBV29-1 and TRBJ2-7, with D unresolved. Trimming removed 4 bases at V and 1 base at J, with 11 bases between. The CDR3 covers 13 residues. Germline V CDR1 and CDR2: SQVTM, ANQGSEA. DNA of the CDR3: TGCAGCGTTGGAGGTGGCAGATCCTACGAGCAGTACTTC. The encoded protein is CSVGGGRSYEQYF.

This rearrangement joins TRBV6-1 to TRBJ1-2, with 7 bases fitting TRBD1. Germline V lookup: CDR1 MNHNS, CDR2 SASEGT. V shed 0 bases and J 4 bases; nucleotides not matched to a gene: 5. The CDR3 sequence is 15 residues long. The DNA for the CDR3 is TGTGCCAGCAGTGAAGCGCTACCAGGGGGCTATGGCTACACCTTC. It encodes CASSEALPGGYGYTF.

The gene calls are TRBV2 and TRBJ1-5, with D unresolved. Deletions cut 0 bases from V and 2 bases from J, with 8 bases between. The CDR3 runs 15 residues. Looked up from germline, CDR1 is SNHLY and CDR2 is FYNNEI. Here the CDR3 reads CASSEAWQGNQPQHF. The DNA for the CDR3 is TGTGCCAGCAGTGAAGCGTGGCAAGGCAATCAGCCCCAGCATTTT.

This rearrangement joins TRBV7-9 to TRBJ2-7, with D possibly TRBD2 on 5 matching bases. V was clipped by 5 bases and J by 9 bases, with 14 bases between them. CDR1 SEHNR and CDR2 FQNEAQ come from the germline V gene (reference sequence). The CDR3 length is 12 residues. The CDR3 DNA is TGTGCCAGCAGCCTTAGGACTTTCGGGCAGTACTTC. This translates into CASSLRTFGQYF.

This chain joins TRBV9 and TRBJ2-7; D possibly corresponds to TRBD2 (6 bases). With 0 bases removed from V and 6 bases from J, the gap between germline ends came to 10 bases. The CDR3 has 13 residues. CDR1 SGDLS and CDR2 YYNGEE come from the germline V gene. CDR3 coding DNA: TGTGCCAGCAGCGTAGGTCAGGGAGGCGAGCAGTACTTC. Its translation is CASSVGQGGEQYF.

The chain employs TRBV27 and TRBJ1-5; D is ambiguous. The CDR3 has 13 residues. From germline, CDR1 is MNHEY and CDR2 SMNVEV (reference sequence). V gave up 3 bases and J gave up 3 bases, with 6 bases separating them. This CDR3 reads CASSLGLNQPQHF. The CDR3 DNA reads as TGTGCCAGCAGTTTGGGCCTCAATCAGCCCCAGCATTTT.

The chain has TRBV7-8 and TRBJ2-7; D may be TRBD1 (6 bases). Germline V gene data show CDR1 as SGHVS and CDR2 as FQNEAQ. The CDR3 sequence is 14 residues long. V shed 2 bases and J shed 5 bases, with 13 bases lying between them. The CDR3 loop is CASSLQGIVDEQYF. Here the CDR3 DNA reads TGTGCCAGCAGCTTACAGGGGATTGTCGACGAGCAGTACTTC.

The genes are TRBV2 and TRBJ2-3; TRBD1 is a possible D gene (8 bases). Germline V gene sequence: CDR1 SNHLY, CDR2 FYNNEI. Between the trimmed V and J ends, which lost 6 bases and 0 bases, there was a span of 13 bases. This CDR3 is 15 amino acids long. In nucleotides, the CDR3 is TGTGCCAGCAGCACAGGGGGGGCTAGCACAGATACGCAGTATTTT. Translation: CASSTGGASTDTQYF.

V and J are TRBV5-1 and TRBJ1-6; TRBD1 matches 8 bases. This CDR3 has 15 amino acids. Germline assignment: CDR1 SGHRS and CDR2 YFSETQ. Losses at the gene ends were 0 bases for V and 8 bases for J; bases not matched to a gene: 4. This CDR3 reads CASSLVDREDSPLHF. Here the CDR3 DNA reads TGCGCCAGCAGCTTGGTGGACAGGGAGGATTCACCCCTCCACTTT.

This chain joins TRBV6-5 and TRBJ2-1, with D unclear. V lost 0 bases, J lost 5 bases, and 14 bases lay in between. CDR1 MNHEY and CDR2 SVGAGI come from the germline V gene. CDR3 length: 16 amino acids. This CDR3 reads CASSYSIGEVNNEQFF. Written as DNA, the CDR3 is TGTGCCAGCAGTTACTCGATCGGTGAAGTAAACAATGAGCAGTTCTTC.

V usage is TRBV29-1 and J usage is TRBJ2-7; the match to TRBD1 covers 8 bases. The length of the CDR3 is 14 residues. Germline lookup yields CDR1 SQVTM and CDR2 ANQGSEA. V shed 7 bases, J shed 3 bases, and the junction held 11 bases outside the gene matches. CDR3 amino acids: CSARGTGVFYEQYF. CDR3 DNA sequence: TGCAGCGCCCGAGGGACAGGTGTGTTCTACGAGCAGTACTTC.

The chain recombines TRBV6-1 with TRBJ1-4; D gene uncertain. Deletions cut 0 bases from V and 4 bases from J, with 9 bases between. CDR1 MNHNS and CDR2 SASEGT come from the germline V gene. The CDR3 has 15 residues. The CDR3 region has the DNA TGTGCCAGCAGTGAAGCAAACAGTTATAATGAAAAACTGTTTTTT. Translation gives CASSEANSYNEKLFF.

The V and J genes are TRBV27 and TRBJ2-7, with D possibly being TRBD1 (5 bases). Germline V lookup: CDR1 MNHEY, CDR2 SMNVEV (reference sequence). The length of the CDR3 is 14 residues. V lost 5 bases and J 5 bases, leaving 16 bases between the germline ends. The CDR3 DNA is TGTGCCAGCAGTATGTGGGGCAGTCACAACGAGCAGTACTTC. It translates to CASSMWGSHNEQYF.

The chain joins TRBV4-3 to TRBJ1-1; no reliable D call. V was cut by 1 base and J by 0 bases, with 12 bases left in between. The CDR3 sequence is 16 residues long. From germline, CDR1 is LGHNA and CDR2 YSLEER. The CDR3 protein is CASSQGGFPMNTEAFF. CDR3 nucleotides: TGCGCCAGCAGCCAAGGAGGATTCCCCATGAACACTGAAGCTTTCTTT.

The chain couples TRBV4-1 to TRBJ2-7; tentatively, D is TRBD1 (5 bases). Trimming cost V 1 base and J 3 bases, with 10 bases left between them. CDR3 size: 14 residues. The germline CDR1 and CDR2 sequences are MGHRA and YSYEKL. The CDR3 region has the DNA TGCGCCAGCAGCCAAGTTCGGCAGGGCTACGAGCAGTACTTC. This encodes CASSQVRQGYEQYF.

The chain recombines TRBV11-2 with TRBJ2-7; D remains unclear. Trimming left V 0 bases short and J 0 bases short, with 9 bases between. Per the germline V gene, CDR1 is SGHAT and CDR2 is FQNNGV. The CDR3 covers 15 residues. The DNA of the CDR3 is TGTGCCAGCAGCTTAGAGGCTACGGGCTCCTACGAGCAGTACTTC. Its protein is CASSLEATGSYEQYF.

V usage is TRBV5-6 and J usage is TRBJ1-4; unclear D gene. V was pared by 4 bases and J by 5 bases, with 18 bases between. The germline V gene encodes CDR1 SGHDT and CDR2 YYEEEE. This CDR3 has 16 residues. The CDR3 DNA follows: TGTGCCAGCAGCCCCACCGGTTCCGGGATGAATGAAAAACTGTTTTTT. Encoded protein: CASSPTGSGMNEKLFF.

The chain couples TRBV6-5 to TRBJ2-7; possible D gene TRBD1, 6 bases. There are 13 residues in the CDR3. Trimming left V 2 bases short and J 5 bases short, with 10 bases between. Germline CDR1 is MNHEY and CDR2 is SVGAGI. This chain's CDR3 is CASSYGQSHEQYF. The CDR3 DNA follows: TGTGCCAGCAGTTACGGACAGAGCCACGAGCAGTACTTC.

The J gene is TRBJ2-1, the V gene TRBV6-5; 11 nucleotides agree with TRBD2. Trimming removed 5 bases from V and 15 bases from J; junction bases left unmatched: 6. The CDR3 has 12 amino acids. Germline CDR1 reads MNHEY; CDR2 reads SVGAGI. The CDR3 nucleotides are TGTGCCAGCAGTGCCGGACTAGCGGGTCCGTTCTTC. Encoded protein: CASSAGLAGPFF.

The chain joins TRBV29-1 to TRBJ2-2, with D perhaps TRBD2 (5 bases). The CDR3 spans 12 residues. The germline CDR1 and CDR2 sequences are SQVTM and ANQGSEA. Trimming shortened V by 6 bases and J by 4 bases, and 9 bases separated the two germline ends. CDR3 DNA sequence: TGCAGCGTCGAGGGCCCCACCGGGGAGCTGTTTTTT. Its translation: CSVEGPTGELFF.